Listed below are T cell receptor beta chains from one sample, sequenced in a study of human T cells and chemical hapten exposure. TCRdb recomputed calls from the RACE reads with MiXCR, one row per CDR3 protein. The sample holds roughly 380,000 distinct CDR3 sequences; more than 5% are singletons and the top ten take under 7%. The source was whole blood, collected in connection with sensitization to the hapten diphenylcyclopropenone (DPC). All receptors come from a woman under 30 with alopecia areata. Some clones in this sample may be carry-over from other donors' samples. Both conserved end residues are part of each CDR3. D genes are given only for firm matches. Only part of the rows carry a size: once, few, many, or a class if the clone is expanded.

V gene,J gene,clone size,D gene,CDR3 protein,CDR3 DNA
TRBV5-1,TRBJ2-3,many,NA,CASSLAIDRTDTQYF,TGCGCCAGCAGCTTGGCGATAGACCGCACAGATACGCAGTATTTT
TRBV6-5,TRBJ1-2,NA,TRBD1,CASTIQSGQEFNYGYTF,TGTGCCAGCACCATACAGTCGGGACAGGAGTTTAACTATGGCTACACCTTC
TRBV7-2,TRBJ2-5,NA,TRBD1,CASSLVVAGGQETQYF,TGTGCCAGCAGCTTAGTCGTGGCAGGGGGACAAGAGACCCAGTACTTC
TRBV6-5,TRBJ2-3,NA,TRBD2,CASTGRGGTDTQYF,TGTGCCAGCACGGGACGGGGGGGAACAGATACGCAGTATTTT
TRBV5-1,TRBJ2-3,few,NA,CASRRASQITDTQYF,TGCGCCAGCAGGAGGGCTTCCCAGATCACAGATACGCAGTATTTT
TRBV4-1,TRBJ1-5,few,NA,CASSQEVSQPQHF,TGCGCCAGCAGCCAAGAAGTCTCTCAGCCCCAGCATTTT
TRBV29-1,TRBJ2-7,many,NA,CSVPGTLVGEQYF,TGCAGCGTTCCCGGGACTCTAGTGGGCGAGCAGTACTTC
TRBV6-2/TRBV6-3,TRBJ2-7,NA,NA,CASSYPQPYAQQYF,TGTGCCAGCAGTTACCCCCAACCCTATGCTCAGCAGTACTTC
TRBV20-1,TRBJ1-3,few,TRBD1,CSARVLDRSSGNTIYF,TGCAGTGCTAGAGTTTTGGACAGGAGCTCTGGAAACACCATATATTTT
TRBV5-1,TRBJ2-7,few,TRBD2,CASSLSTLTSGGSYEQYF,TGCGCCAGCAGCTTATCCACCTTGACTAGCGGGGGATCCTACGAGCAGTACTTC
TRBV11-3,TRBJ2-3,few,NA,CASSSRTCTDTQYF,TGTGCCAGCAGTTCAAGGACTTGCACAGATACGCAGTATTTT
TRBV6-5,TRBJ1-6,many,NA,CASSPGDYNSPLHF,TGTGCCAGCAGTCCCGGGGATTATAATTCACCCCTCCACTTT
TRBV5-6,TRBJ2-7,many,NA,CASSLWLGGPYEQYF,TGTGCCAGCAGCTTGTGGTTGGGGGGCCCCTACGAGCAGTACTTC
TRBV6-2/TRBV6-3,TRBJ2-7,many,NA,CASADGGSYEQYF,TGTGCCAGCGCTGACGGAGGATCATACGAGCAGTACTTC
TRBV3-1,TRBJ2-2,few,NA,CASSQDRPTGELFF,TGTGCCAGCAGCCAAGATCGGCCCACCGGGGAGCTGTTTTTT